This TCR beta chain is drawn from a study of early T cells in non-severe SARS-CoV-2 infection (dated by TCRdb to the early 2020s). Regarding the study in general: Because TCR sequencing was done on bulk RNA from unsorted whole blood, the alpha and beta chains could not be paired. On the study overall, not on this receptor specifically: VDJdb matching was skewed toward anti-spike CD8 responses and likely underestimated virus-specific expansions by missing private and CD4 specificities.

As encoded in the germline V gene (reference sequence), CDR1 is DFQATT while CDR2 is SNEGSKA. The CDR3 spans 16 residues, from the cysteine through the phenylalanine. Only the CDR3 DNA stays, 48 bases, in frame from base 1. V and J are truncated by 4 bases and 3 bases respectively, leaving an intervening sequence of 19 bases. A case-control design nested within a healthcare worker cohort in London, UK, was used, with weekly nasopharyngeal swab PCR tests and blood sampling performed. Healthcare workers were recruited during the week of the UK lockdown, between 23 and 31 March 2020, and followed weekly for up to about 15 weeks. The library was obtained by 5' RACE. The run used a NextSeq 500. To correct for sequencing error and PCR bias, the TCR library protocol tagged individual cDNA molecules with unique molecular identifiers. Both TCR alpha and beta chains were sequenced, and tight co-correlation was observed between alpha and beta sequence abundances in each sample. As for how the authors treated the data: Decombinator V4 was used to annotate the V gene, J gene and CDR3 of the TCR sequences. TCRs were defined as expanded if a significant change between any two time points was detected under a Poisson model with p below 0.0001. TCR abundances were normalised to the total number of TCRs sequenced per sample and were expressed as counts per million. MAIT TCRs were defined by TRAV1-2 paired with TRAJ12, TRAJ20 or TRAJ33, and iNKT TCRs by TRAV10 paired with TRAJ18. VDJdb, accessed on 1 November 2021, was searched for TCRs annotated for CMV, EBV and SARS-CoV-2, and TCRs annotated for more than one antigen were excluded. TCRdb reworked the public reads: Q25 trimming with fastp, MiXCR clone assembly, productive beta chains retained. One record per CDR3 amino acid sequence lists the most common genes and DNA. The authors' filters were not applied to this entry. The sample profile shows 55,000 or so distinct CDR3 sequences; 5% to 7.5% of them were found once. More than 5% of the sample belongs to the ten largest clones.

Details on this clonotype: The antigen it recognizes is unknown. The record has no base qualities; no much larger clone is one base away.

The V and J genes are TRBV20-1 and TRBJ2-1; perhaps TRBD1 is the D gene, with 6 bases matching. The sample was whole blood, taken at baseline. The sequence came from an adult who was a healthcare worker with PCR-confirmed SARS-CoV-2 infection or an uninfected control (not recorded which). The DNA is as follows: TGCAGTGCTACCGGCGGGCAGGGGTCTATCTACAATGAGCAGTTCTTC. This translates into CSATGGQGSIYNEQFF.